The sequence of this TCR beta chain was determined in a study of CD8 T cells in ankylosing spondylitis. The study's findings and limits: Clones linked to disease were reported to show significant enrichment in matched ankylosing spondylitis synovial fluid. CD8+ by phenotype, disease-linked clones were relatively rare in peripheral blood. One TCR beta motif, made up of eight highly homologous variants, appeared characteristic of ankylosing spondylitis blood.

This CDR3 has 14 residues. Looked up from germline, CDR1 is DFQATT and CDR2 is SNEGSKA (reference sequence). Trimming pared 2 bases from V and 6 bases from J, leaving 13 bases between. Concerning this clonotype itself: Its antigen remains unknown.

The TCR beta libraries were generated through quantitative 5'-RACE incorporating molecular barcodes. TCRdb independently ran MiXCR on the 5' RACE reads; one entry per CDR3 protein. This table holds 120,000 or so distinct CDR3 sequences, roughly 13% found once. The sample was blood, either unsorted or a sorted T cell fraction (not recorded which). The chain couples TRBV20-1 to TRBJ2-2, with a possible D match to TRBD2 (6 bases). The TCR sequence derives from a female donor with ankylosing spondylitis or in good health (not recorded which). CDR3 nucleotides: TGCAGTGCTAGACTGACGGCGGGGCCCGGGGAGCTGTTTTTT. Amino acid sequence: CSARLTAGPGELFF.